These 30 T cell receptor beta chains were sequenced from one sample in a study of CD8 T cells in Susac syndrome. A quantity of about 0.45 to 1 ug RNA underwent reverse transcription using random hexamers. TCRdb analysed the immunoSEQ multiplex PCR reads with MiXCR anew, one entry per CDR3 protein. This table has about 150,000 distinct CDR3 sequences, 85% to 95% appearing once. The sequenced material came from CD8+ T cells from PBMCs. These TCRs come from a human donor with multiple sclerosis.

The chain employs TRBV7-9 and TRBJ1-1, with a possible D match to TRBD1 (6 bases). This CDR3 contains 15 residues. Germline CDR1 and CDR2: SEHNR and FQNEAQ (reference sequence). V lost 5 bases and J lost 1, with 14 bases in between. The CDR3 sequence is CASSPGGGPNTEAFF. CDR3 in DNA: TGTGCCAGCAGCCCGGGGGGGGGCCCGAACACTGAAGCTTTCTTT.

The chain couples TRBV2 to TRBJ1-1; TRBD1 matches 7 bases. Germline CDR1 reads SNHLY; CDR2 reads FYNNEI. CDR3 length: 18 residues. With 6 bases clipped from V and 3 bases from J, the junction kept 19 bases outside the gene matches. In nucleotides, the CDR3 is TGTGCCAGCAGCGACCCGACGCTGACGACAGGGAAATACACTGAAGCTTTCTTT. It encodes CASSDPTLTTGKYTEAFF.

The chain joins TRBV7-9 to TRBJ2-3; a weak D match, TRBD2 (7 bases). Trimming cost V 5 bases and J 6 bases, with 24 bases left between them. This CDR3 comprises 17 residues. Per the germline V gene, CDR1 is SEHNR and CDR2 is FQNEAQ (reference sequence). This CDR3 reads CASSPRLRRGPGDTQYF. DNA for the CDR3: TGTGCCAGCAGCCCGCGACTCCGGCGGGGGCCAGGGGATACGCAGTATTTT.

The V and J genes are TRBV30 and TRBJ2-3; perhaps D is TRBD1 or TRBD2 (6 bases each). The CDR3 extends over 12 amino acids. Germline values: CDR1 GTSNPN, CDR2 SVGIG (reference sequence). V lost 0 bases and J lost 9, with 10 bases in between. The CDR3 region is CAWSVRGGTQYF. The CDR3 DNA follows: TGTGCCTGGAGTGTACGAGGGGGGACGCAGTATTTT.

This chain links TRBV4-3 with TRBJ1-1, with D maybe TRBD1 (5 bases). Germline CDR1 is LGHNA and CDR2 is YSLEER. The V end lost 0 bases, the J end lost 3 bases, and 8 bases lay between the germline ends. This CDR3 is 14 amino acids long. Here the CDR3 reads CASSQDQGYTEAFF. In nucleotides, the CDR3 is TGCGCCAGCAGCCAAGATCAGGGCTACACTGAAGCTTTCTTT.

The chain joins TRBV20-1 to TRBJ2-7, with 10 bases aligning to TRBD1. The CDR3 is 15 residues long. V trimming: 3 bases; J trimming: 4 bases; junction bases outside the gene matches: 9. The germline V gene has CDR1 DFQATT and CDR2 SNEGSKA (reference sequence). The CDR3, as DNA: TGCAGTGCTAGGGGTTACGGGACAGGGGCGTACGAGCAGTACTTC. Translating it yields CSARGYGTGAYEQYF.

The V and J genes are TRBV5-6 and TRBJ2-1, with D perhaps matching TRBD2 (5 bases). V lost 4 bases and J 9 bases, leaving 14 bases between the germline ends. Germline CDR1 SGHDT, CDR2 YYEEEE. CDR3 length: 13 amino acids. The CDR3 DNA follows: TGTGCCAGCAGCCCGGGAAGAGTCGGTGAGCAGTTCTTC. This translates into CASSPGRVGEQFF.

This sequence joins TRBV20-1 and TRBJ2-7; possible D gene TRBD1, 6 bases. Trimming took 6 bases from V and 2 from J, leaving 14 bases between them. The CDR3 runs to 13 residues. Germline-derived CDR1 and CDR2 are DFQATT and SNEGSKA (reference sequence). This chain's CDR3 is CSADDRNAYEQYF. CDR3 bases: TGCAGTGCGGATGACAGGAACGCCTACGAGCAGTACTTC.

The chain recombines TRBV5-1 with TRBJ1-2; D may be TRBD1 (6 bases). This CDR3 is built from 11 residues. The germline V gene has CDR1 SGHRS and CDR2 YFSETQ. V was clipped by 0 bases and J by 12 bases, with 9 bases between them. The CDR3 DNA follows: TGCGCCAGCAGCTTGGAGGGGGTGAACACCTTC. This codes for CASSLEGVNTF.

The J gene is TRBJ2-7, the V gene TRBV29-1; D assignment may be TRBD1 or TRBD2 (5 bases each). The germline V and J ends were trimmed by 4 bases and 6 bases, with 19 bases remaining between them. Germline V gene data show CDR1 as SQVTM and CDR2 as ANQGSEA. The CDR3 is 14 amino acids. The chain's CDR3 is CSVVTGPTFGEQYF. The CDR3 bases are TGCAGCGTTGTGACGGGACCAACCTTCGGCGAGCAGTACTTC.

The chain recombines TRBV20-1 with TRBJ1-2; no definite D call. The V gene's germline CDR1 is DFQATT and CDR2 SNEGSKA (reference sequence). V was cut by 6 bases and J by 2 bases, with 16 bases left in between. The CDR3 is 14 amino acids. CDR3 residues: CSAPLKGGNYGYTF. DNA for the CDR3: TGCAGTGCGCCCCTGAAGGGCGGAAACTATGGCTACACCTTC.

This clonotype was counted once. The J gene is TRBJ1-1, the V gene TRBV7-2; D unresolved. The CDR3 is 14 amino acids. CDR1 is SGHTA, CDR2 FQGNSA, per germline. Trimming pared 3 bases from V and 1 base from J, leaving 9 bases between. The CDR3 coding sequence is TGTGCCAGCAGCTTCCCAAACCCGAACACTGAAGCTTTCTTT. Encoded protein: CASSFPNPNTEAFF.

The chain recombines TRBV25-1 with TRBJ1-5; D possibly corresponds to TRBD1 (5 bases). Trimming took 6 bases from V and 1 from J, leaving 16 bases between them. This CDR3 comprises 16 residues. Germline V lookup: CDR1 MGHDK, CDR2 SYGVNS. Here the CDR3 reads CASSPKGQGSNQPQHF. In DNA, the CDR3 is TGTGCCAGCAGCCCCAAAGGGCAGGGAAGCAATCAGCCCCAGCATTTT.

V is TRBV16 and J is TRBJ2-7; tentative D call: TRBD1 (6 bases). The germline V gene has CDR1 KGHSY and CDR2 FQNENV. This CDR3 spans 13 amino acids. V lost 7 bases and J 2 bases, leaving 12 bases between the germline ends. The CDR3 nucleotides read TGTGCCAGCACCAAGGGACAAACCTACGAGCAGTACTTC. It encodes CASTKGQTYEQYF.

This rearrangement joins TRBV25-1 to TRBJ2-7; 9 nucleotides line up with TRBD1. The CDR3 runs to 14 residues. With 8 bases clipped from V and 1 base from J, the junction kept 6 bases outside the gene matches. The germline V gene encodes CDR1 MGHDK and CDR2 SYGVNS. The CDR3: CASRPGTGSYEQYF. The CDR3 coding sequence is TGTGCCAGCCGTCCCGGGACAGGGTCCTACGAGCAGTACTTC.

The CDR3 loop is CSVTNRGTGIFEGYTF. In DNA form, the CDR3 reads TGCAGCGTTACTAATCGAGGGACAGGGATCTTTGAGGGCTACACCTTC. This rearrangement joins TRBV29-1 to TRBJ1-2; TRBD1 matches at 9 bases. With V trimmed by 5 bases and J by 8 bases, 18 bases remained unmatched. From germline, CDR1 is SQVTM and CDR2 ANQGSEA. The CDR3 spans 16 residues.

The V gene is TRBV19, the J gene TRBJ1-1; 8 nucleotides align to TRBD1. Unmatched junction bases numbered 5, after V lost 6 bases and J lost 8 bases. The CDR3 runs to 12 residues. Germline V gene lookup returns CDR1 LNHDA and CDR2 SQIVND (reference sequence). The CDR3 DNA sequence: TGTGCCAGTAGCCTGGACAGGGAAGAAGCTTTCTTT. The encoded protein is CASSLDREEAFF.

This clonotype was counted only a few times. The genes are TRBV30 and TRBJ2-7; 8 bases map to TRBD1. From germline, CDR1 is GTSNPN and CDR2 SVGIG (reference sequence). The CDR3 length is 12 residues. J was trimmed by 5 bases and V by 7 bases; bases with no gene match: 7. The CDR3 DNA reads TGTGCCTCTTTCGACAGGGGCCACGAGCAGTACTTC. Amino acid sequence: CASFDRGHEQYF.

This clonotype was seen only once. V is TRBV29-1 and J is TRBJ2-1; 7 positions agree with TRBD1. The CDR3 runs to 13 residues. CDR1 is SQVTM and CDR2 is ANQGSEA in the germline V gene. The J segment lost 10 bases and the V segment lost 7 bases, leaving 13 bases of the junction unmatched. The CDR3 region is CSGGTGDGGEQFF. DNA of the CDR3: TGCAGCGGCGGTACAGGGGACGGCGGGGAGCAGTTCTTC.

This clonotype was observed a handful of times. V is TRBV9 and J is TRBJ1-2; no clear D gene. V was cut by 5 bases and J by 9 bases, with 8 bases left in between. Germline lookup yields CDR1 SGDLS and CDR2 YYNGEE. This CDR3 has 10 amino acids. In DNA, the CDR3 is TGTGCCAGCAGTGGTTCCAGCTACACCTTC. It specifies CASSGSSYTF.

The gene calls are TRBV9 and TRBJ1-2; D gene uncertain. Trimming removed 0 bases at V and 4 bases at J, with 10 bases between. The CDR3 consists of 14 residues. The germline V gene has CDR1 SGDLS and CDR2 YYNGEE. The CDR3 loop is CASSVGGEGYGYTF. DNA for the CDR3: TGTGCCAGCAGCGTAGGAGGAGAGGGCTATGGCTACACCTTC.

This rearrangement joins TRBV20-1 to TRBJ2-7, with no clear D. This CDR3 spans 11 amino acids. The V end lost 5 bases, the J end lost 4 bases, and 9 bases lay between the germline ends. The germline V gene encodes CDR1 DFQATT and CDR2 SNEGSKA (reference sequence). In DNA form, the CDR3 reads TGCAGTGCTGTAGTTGGGTACGAGCAGTACTTC. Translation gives CSAVVGYEQYF.

The CDR3 nucleotides read TGTGCCAGCAGCGTAGGACGTGCTCAAGAGACCCAGTACTTC. This codes for CASSVGRAQETQYF. The chain has TRBV9 and TRBJ2-5; D is uncertain. The CDR3 runs 14 residues. The V and J ends lost 0 bases and 2 bases respectively, with 8 bases between them. Germline loops: CDR1 SGDLS, CDR2 YYNGEE.

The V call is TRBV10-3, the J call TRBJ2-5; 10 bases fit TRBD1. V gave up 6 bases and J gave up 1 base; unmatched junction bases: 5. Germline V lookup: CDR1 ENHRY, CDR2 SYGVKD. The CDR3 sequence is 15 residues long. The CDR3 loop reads CAIRDRDRGQETQYF. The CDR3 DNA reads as TGTGCCATCAGGGACCGGGACAGGGGCCAAGAGACCCAGTACTTC.

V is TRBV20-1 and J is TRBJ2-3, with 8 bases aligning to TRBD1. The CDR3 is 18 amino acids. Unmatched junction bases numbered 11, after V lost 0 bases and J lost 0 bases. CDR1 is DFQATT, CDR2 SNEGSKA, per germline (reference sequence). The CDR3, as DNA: TGCAGTGCTAGAGACCTAATCGACAGGGGTCTTAGCACAGATACGCAGTATTTT. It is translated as CSARDLIDRGLSTDTQYF.

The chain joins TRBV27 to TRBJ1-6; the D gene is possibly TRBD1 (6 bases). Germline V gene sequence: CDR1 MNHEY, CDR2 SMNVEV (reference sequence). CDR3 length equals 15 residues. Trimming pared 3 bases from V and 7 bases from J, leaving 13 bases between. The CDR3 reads CASSFSAGANSPLHF. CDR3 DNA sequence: TGTGCCAGCAGTTTTTCAGCGGGGGCCAATTCACCCCTCCACTTT.

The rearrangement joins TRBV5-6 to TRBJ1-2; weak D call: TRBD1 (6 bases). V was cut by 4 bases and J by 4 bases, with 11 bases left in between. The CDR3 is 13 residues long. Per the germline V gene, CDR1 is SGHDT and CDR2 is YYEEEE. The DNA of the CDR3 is TGTGCCAGCAGCCAACGGGGGCTCTATGGCTACACCTTC. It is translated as CASSQRGLYGYTF.

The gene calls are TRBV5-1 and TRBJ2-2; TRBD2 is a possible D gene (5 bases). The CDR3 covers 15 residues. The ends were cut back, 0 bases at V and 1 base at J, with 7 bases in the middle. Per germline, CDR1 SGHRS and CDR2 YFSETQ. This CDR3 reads CASSLAGRNTGELFF. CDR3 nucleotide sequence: TGCGCCAGCAGCTTGGCGGGGAGGAACACCGGGGAGCTGTTTTTT.

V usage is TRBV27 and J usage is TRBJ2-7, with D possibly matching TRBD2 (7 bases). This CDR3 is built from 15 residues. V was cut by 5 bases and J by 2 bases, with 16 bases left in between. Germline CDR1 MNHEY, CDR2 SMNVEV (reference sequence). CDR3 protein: CASSPAGGGTYEQYF. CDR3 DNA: TGTGCCAGCAGTCCCGCCGGCGGGGGCACCTACGAGCAGTACTTC.

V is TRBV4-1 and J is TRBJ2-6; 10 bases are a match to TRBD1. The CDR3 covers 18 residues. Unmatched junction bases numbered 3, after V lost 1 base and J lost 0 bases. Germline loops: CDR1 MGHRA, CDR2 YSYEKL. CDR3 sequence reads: CASSQAGQGPSGANVLTF. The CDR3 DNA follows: TGCGCCAGCAGCCAAGCGGGACAGGGGCCCTCTGGGGCCAACGTCCTGACTTTC.